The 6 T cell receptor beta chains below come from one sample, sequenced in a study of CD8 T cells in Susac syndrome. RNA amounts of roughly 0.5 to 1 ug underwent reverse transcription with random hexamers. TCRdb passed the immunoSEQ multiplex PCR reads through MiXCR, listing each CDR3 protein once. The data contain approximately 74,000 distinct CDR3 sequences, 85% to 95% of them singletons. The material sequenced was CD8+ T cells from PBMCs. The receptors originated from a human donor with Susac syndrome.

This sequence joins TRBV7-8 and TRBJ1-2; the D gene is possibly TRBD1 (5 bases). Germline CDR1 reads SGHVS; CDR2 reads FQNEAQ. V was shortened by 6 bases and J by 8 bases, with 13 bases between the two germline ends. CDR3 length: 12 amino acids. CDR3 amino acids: CASRGSRVGYTF. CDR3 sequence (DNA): TGTGCCAGCAGGGGAAGCAGGGTCGGCTACACCTTC.

The CDR3 sequence is CRGMDQPQHF. Written as DNA, the CDR3 is TGCAGGGGTATGGATCAGCCCCAGCATTTT. The rearrangement links TRBV20-1 to TRBJ1-5; D gene ambiguous. Per germline, CDR1 DFQATT and CDR2 SNEGSKA (reference sequence). The CDR3 extends over 10 amino acids.

CDR3 region: CASSNRLGTEAFF. As DNA, the CDR3 is TGTGCCAGCAGCAATCGTCTGGGCACTGAAGCTTTCTTT. This chain joins TRBV5-6 and TRBJ1-1, with D uncertain. Germline V gene lookup returns CDR1 SGHDT and CDR2 YYEEEE. The CDR3 loop spans 13 amino acids. Trimming left V 4 bases short and J 4 bases short, with 11 bases between. Combining the CDR3 with reference TRBV5-6 and TRBJ1-1 gives the whole variable domain DAGVTQSPTHLIKTRGQQVTLRCSPKSGHDTVSWYQQALGQGPQFIFQYYEEEERQRGNFPDRFSGHQFPNYSSELNVNALLLGDSALYLCASSNRLGTEAFFGQGTRLTVV.

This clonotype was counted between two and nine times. CDR3 loop: CASSLVGNTEAFF. CDR3 bases: TGTGCCAGCAGTTTGGTAGGGAACACTGAAGCTTTCTTT. The chain recombines TRBV27 with TRBJ1-1; no reliable D call. This CDR3 contains 13 residues. V shed 3 bases and J shed 1 base, with 6 bases lying between them. Germline CDR1 MNHEY, CDR2 SMNVEV (reference sequence).

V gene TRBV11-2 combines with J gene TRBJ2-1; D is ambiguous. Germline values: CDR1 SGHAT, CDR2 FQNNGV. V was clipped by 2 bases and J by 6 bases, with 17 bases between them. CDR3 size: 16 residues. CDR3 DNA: TGTGCCAGCAGCTTAAATCGTGGCGGCAAGGGCAATGAGCAGTTCTTC. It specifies CASSLNRGGKGNEQFF.

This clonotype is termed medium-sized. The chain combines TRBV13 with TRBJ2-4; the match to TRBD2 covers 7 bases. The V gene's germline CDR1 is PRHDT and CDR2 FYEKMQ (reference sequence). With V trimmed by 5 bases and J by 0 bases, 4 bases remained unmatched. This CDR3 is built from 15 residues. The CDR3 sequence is CASSAAGVAKNIQYF. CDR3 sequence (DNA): TGTGCCAGCAGCGCGGCGGGGGTAGCCAAAAACATTCAGTACTTC.